This T cell receptor (beta chain) was obtained from a study of blood T cell repertoires in COVID-19. Study in general: Sources were T cells, B-cell-depleted T cells, or PBMCs; the material itself was cDNA or gDNA.

Trimming cost V 2 bases and J 0 bases; bases outside gene matches: 2. This CDR3 is 16 amino acids long. Per germline, CDR1 SEHNR and CDR2 FQNEAQ (reference sequence). Study processing details: Estimated nucleated cell counts came from reference gene primer amplification. Measured with immunoSEQ multiplex PCR; TCRdb has only the in-frame clones, and not every one. V, J and clone size are taken as reported in that table, and D and trimming were inferred from the DNA itself. The sample lists about 82,000 clones, approximately 90% occurring once. This chain links TRBV7-9 with TRBJ1-1; TRBD1 matches 11 bases. This TCR came from a woman aged 45-65 years with acute COVID-19. The sample was PBMCs or T cells enriched from blood (not recorded which). DNA for the CDR3: TGTGCCAGCAGCTTAAGGGACAGGGGGTTGAACACTGAAGCTTTCTTT. Translated: CASSLRDRGLNTEAFF.